The 22 T cell receptor beta chains reported below all come from one sample, sequenced in a study of T cell responses to AZD1222 COVID-19 vaccine (dated by TCRdb to about 2021). Preparation of the library involved the immunoSEQ multiplex PCR assay. The table was pulled from immuneACCESS by TCRdb, which kept in-frame rearrangements only. Such tables lose some clones; where checked, under half of the loss comes from unresolved V genes, and the rest has no known cause. In this sample the table shows nearly 90,000 clones, around 88% of which occur a single time. The ten largest clones represent over 9% of the sample. In light of the paper, this sample's time point label describes: baseline before first vaccination. The treatment or condition label for this specimen denotes: meningococcal conjugate vaccine given as trial control. The input for sequencing was peripheral blood, taken on day 0 of MenACWY control vaccination. These TCRs come from an adult in good health.

This rearrangement joins TRBV9 to TRBJ2-3; TRBD1 agrees at 7 bases. Germline V CDR1 and CDR2: SGDLS, YYNGEE. Germline trimming cut 4 bases from V and 5 bases from J; bases unmatched to any gene: 10. The CDR3 covers 15 residues. Here the CDR3 DNA reads TGTGCCAGCAGCCCTCCTCGACAGGGACAAGATACGCAGTATTTT. It specifies CASSPPRQGQDTQYF.

This clone was recorded a few times. Additional DNA sequences in this sample encode the identical CDR3. The chain couples TRBV12-3 or TRBV12-4 to TRBJ1-3, with no clear D. V gave up 1 base and J gave up 4 bases, with 5 bases separating them. The CDR3 sequence is 13 residues long. For the CDR3, the DNA is TGTGCCAGCAGTTTAGTTGCCGGAAACACCATATATTTT. Translating gives CASSLVAGNTIYF.

The CDR3 loop is CASSVEGQGGSETQYF. Written as DNA, the CDR3 is TGTGCCAGCAGCGTAGAGGGACAGGGGGGCTCCGAGACCCAGTACTTC. The gene calls are TRBV9 and TRBJ2-5; TRBD1 agrees at 11 bases. V lost 0 bases to trimming and J lost 5 bases; unmatched junction nucleotides: 6. The CDR3 is made up of 16 amino acids. Germline lookup yields CDR1 SGDLS and CDR2 YYNGEE.

The J gene is TRBJ2-5, the V gene TRBV10-3; D is perhaps TRBD1 (5 bases). The V gene lost 6 bases and the J gene lost 2 bases, with 13 bases spanning the gap. This CDR3 region has 14 residues. Germline CDR1 and CDR2: ENHRY and SYGVKD. CDR3 sequence (DNA): TGTGCCATCAGGGTAACACAGGAGCAAGAGACCCAGTACTTC. It codes for CAIRVTQEQETQYF.

The genes are TRBV7-9 and TRBJ1-2; tentatively, D is TRBD1 (5 bases). The germline gives CDR1 SEHNR, CDR2 FQNEAQ (reference sequence). This CDR3 region has 13 residues. Trimming stripped 1 base from V and 6 bases from J, with 9 bases between. CDR3 bases: TGTGCCAGCAGCTTAGTCGGGACCGATGGCTACACCTTC. It is translated as CASSLVGTDGYTF.

This clone has a handful of counts. The rearrangement links TRBV4-2 to TRBJ1-4, with TRBD1 identical over 8 bases. Germline V gene sequence: CDR1 LGHNA, CDR2 YNFKEQ. J was trimmed by 5 bases and V by 1 base; bases with no gene match: 9. The CDR3 extends over 17 amino acids. The CDR3 here is CASSQGVGTGGNEKLFF. CDR3 bases: TGTGCCAGCAGCCAAGGAGTAGGGACAGGAGGGAATGAAAAACTGTTTTTT.

This chain links TRBV5-1 with TRBJ2-1; TRBD1 might be the D (6 bases). Trimming removed 1 base at V and 6 bases at J, with 14 bases between. In germline, CDR1 is SGHRS, CDR2 YFSETQ. CDR3 length: 15 amino acids. The CDR3 DNA reads TGCGCCAGCAGCTTGAGTTGGGGGCCTTTCAATGAGCAGTTCTTC. The encoded protein is CASSLSWGPFNEQFF.

This clone appeared a single time. The chain employs TRBV7-3 and TRBJ1-5; D call uncertain. The CDR3 spans 15 residues. The V gene's germline CDR1 is SGHTA and CDR2 FQGTGA. Between the trimmed V and J ends, which lost 1 base and 2 bases, there was a span of 9 bases. The CDR3 sequence: CASSLNGGGNQPQHF. The DNA for the CDR3 is TGTGCCAGCAGCTTAAACGGTGGTGGCAATCAGCCCCAGCATTTT.

The V and J genes are TRBV19 and TRBJ2-3; 7 nucleotides agree with TRBD1. This CDR3 comprises 16 residues. Germline V gene lookup returns CDR1 LNHDA and CDR2 SQIVND (reference sequence). V shed 5 bases, J shed 0 bases, and the junction held 8 bases outside the gene matches. The CDR3, as DNA: TGTGCCAGTAGTTCACAGGGGCACCCTAGCACAGATACGCAGTATTTT. This translates into CASSSQGHPSTDTQYF.

The sample holds a few counts of this clone. The V and J genes are TRBV6-5 and TRBJ1-1, with no clear D. CDR1 is MNHEY, CDR2 SVGAGI, per germline. The CDR3 runs 13 residues. V gave up 6 bases and J gave up 8 bases, with 16 bases separating them. In DNA, the CDR3 is TGTGCCAGCAGCGTAGCCCCCGGAAGGGAAGCTTTCTTT. Protein sequence: CASSVAPGREAFF.

The chain carries TRBV28 and TRBJ1-4; no clear D. CDR3 size: 15 residues. V was clipped by 5 bases and J by 3 bases, with 13 bases between them. The germline V gene encodes CDR1 MDHEN and CDR2 SYDVKM. The CDR3 protein is CASSPSGRANEKLFF. In DNA, the CDR3 is TGTGCCAGCAGTCCCTCGGGTAGGGCTAATGAAAAACTGTTTTTT.

The genes are TRBV7-2 and TRBJ2-1; 9 bases agree with TRBD2. The J segment lost 2 bases and the V segment lost 5 bases, leaving 4 bases of the junction unmatched. CDR1 is SGHTA, CDR2 FQGNSA, per germline. There are 15 residues in the CDR3. CDR3 in amino acids: CASSPSSGAYNEQFF. The CDR3 nucleotides read TGTGCCAGCAGCCCCTCTAGCGGGGCCTACAATGAGCAGTTCTTC. Based on the CDR3 plus reference TRBV7-2 and TRBJ2-1, the full variable domain is GAGVSQSPSNKVTEKGKDVELRCDPISGHTALYWYRQSLGQGLEFLIYFQGNSAPDKSGLPSDRFSAERTGGSVSTLTIQRTQQEDSAVYLCASSPSSGAYNEQFFGPGTRLTVL.

CDR3 sequence reads: CASSFQVNTEAFF. The DNA of the CDR3 is TGTGCCAGCAGTTTCCAGGTGAACACTGAAGCTTTCTTT. The chain has TRBV2 and TRBJ1-1, with D hard to call. Germline values: CDR1 SNHLY, CDR2 FYNNEI. The CDR3 is made up of 13 amino acids. The V end lost 5 bases, the J end lost 0 bases, and 7 bases lay between the germline ends.

This chain links TRBV2 with TRBJ2-5, with D perhaps TRBD1 or TRBD2 (5 bases each). V was trimmed by 7 bases and J by 5 bases, leaving 11 bases between them. The CDR3 totals 12 residues. CDR1 is SNHLY, CDR2 FYNNEI, per germline. The CDR3 spells CASTGLVETQYF. CDR3 DNA: TGTGCCAGCACGGGGCTAGTCGAGACCCAGTACTTC.

The V gene is TRBV6-2 or TRBV6-3, the J gene TRBJ2-7, with D possibly being TRBD1 (5 bases). V lost 3 bases, J lost 2 bases, and 8 bases lay in between. Germline V gives CDR1 MNHEY, CDR2 SVGEGT. The CDR3 contains 13 residues. The CDR3 region is CASSYWTPYEQYF. CDR3 bases: TGTGCCAGCAGTTATTGGACACCCTACGAGCAGTACTTC.

This chain uses TRBV7-8 with TRBJ2-2; 10 bases match TRBD1. The CDR3 is made up of 15 amino acids. Germline CDR1 reads SGHVS; CDR2 reads FQNEAQ. The V and J ends lost 5 bases and 3 bases, in that order; junction bases with no gene match: 3. CDR3 loop: CASSPGTGDTGELFF. The CDR3 DNA reads TGTGCCAGCAGCCCCGGGACAGGGGACACCGGGGAGCTGTTTTTT.

V gene TRBV7-9 combines with J gene TRBJ1-4; D is possibly TRBD1 (5 bases). Germline V lookup: CDR1 SEHNR, CDR2 FQNEAQ (reference sequence). V was pared by 1 base and J by 8 bases, with 11 bases between. CDR3 length: 14 residues. The CDR3 nucleotides read TGTGCCAGCAGCTTAGAACAGGACTGGGAAAAACTGTTTTTT. This sequence encodes CASSLEQDWEKLFF.

This clone has just one count. The J gene is TRBJ1-5, the V gene TRBV7-2, with 11 positions matching TRBD1. CDR1 is SGHTA and CDR2 is FQGNSA in the germline V gene. CDR3 length: 14 residues. V trimming: 5 bases; J trimming: 4 bases; junction bases outside the gene matches: 1. The CDR3 spells CASSGTGGNQPQHF. CDR3 nucleotides: TGTGCCAGCAGCGGGACAGGGGGTAATCAGCCCCAGCATTTT.

This clone was seen only once. This chain links TRBV24-1 with TRBJ2-1; 7 bases align to TRBD1. CDR1 is KGHDR and CDR2 is SFDVKD in the germline V gene. With V trimmed by 6 bases and J by 2 bases, 9 bases remained unmatched. The CDR3 has 16 residues. The CDR3 region is CATSRLGTDTYNEQFF. DNA for the CDR3: TGTGCCACCAGTAGGTTAGGGACAGACACCTACAATGAGCAGTTCTTC.

The gene calls are TRBV4-3 and TRBJ1-2, with TRBD1 matching over 9 bases. V gave up 1 base and J gave up 5 bases; unmatched junction bases: 5. Germline V gene sequence: CDR1 LGHNA, CDR2 YSLEER. The CDR3 contains 15 residues. CDR3 loop: CASSQVDRGEYGYTF. The CDR3 region has the DNA TGCGCCAGCAGCCAAGTGGACAGGGGCGAGTATGGCTACACCTTC.

V gene TRBV6-1 combines with J gene TRBJ2-5, with a possible D match to TRBD2 (6 bases). V gave up 1 base and J gave up 5 bases, with 17 bases separating them. Germline loops: CDR1 MNHNS, CDR2 SASEGT. The CDR3 runs to 16 residues. The CDR3 region has the DNA TGTGCCAGCAGTGAAGGAAGGGGACTTGGGACGGAGACCCAGTACTTC. Protein: CASSEGRGLGTETQYF.

V gene TRBV6-6 combines with J gene TRBJ1-1; no reliable D call. CDR3 size: 16 residues. Germline V gene data show CDR1 as MNHNY and CDR2 as SVGAGI (reference sequence). The ends were cut back, 0 bases at V and 2 bases at J, with 13 bases in the middle. The CDR3 sequence: CASSYSGAPLNTEAFF. CDR3 DNA sequence: TGTGCCAGCAGTTACTCCGGTGCCCCCTTAAACACTGAAGCTTTCTTT.